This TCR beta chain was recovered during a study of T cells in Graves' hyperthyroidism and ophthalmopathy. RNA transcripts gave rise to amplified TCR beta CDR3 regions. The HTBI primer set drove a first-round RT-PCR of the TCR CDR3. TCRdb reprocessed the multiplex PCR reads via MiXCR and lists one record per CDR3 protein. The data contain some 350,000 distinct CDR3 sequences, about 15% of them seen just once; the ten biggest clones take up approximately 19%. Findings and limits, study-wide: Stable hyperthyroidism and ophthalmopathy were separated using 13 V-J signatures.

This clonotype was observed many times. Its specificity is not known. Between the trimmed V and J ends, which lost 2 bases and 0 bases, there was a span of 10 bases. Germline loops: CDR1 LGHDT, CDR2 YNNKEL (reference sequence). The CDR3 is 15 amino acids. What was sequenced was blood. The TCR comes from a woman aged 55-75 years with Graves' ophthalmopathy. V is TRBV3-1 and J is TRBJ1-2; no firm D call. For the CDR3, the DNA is TGTGCCAGCAGCCAATCTGGCGGCACTAACTATGGCTACACCTTC. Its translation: CASSQSGGTNYGYTF.